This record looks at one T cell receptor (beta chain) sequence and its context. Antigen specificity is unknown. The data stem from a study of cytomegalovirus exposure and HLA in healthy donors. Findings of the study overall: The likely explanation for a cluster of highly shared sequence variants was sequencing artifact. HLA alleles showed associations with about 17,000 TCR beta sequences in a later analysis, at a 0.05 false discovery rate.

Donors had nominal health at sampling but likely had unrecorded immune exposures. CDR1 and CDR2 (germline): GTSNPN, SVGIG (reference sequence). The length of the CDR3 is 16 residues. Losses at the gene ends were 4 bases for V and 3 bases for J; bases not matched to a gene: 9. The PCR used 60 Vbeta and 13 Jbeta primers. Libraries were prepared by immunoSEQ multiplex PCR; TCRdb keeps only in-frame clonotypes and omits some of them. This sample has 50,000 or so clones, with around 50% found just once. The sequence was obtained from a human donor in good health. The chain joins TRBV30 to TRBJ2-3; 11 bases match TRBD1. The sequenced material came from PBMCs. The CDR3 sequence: CAWITGTGGLTDTQYF. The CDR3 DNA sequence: TGTGCCTGGATCACCGGGACAGGGGGGTTAACAGATACGCAGTATTTT. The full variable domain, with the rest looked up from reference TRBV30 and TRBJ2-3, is SQTIHQWPATLVQPVGSPLSLECTVEGTSNPNLYWYRQAAGRGLQLLFYSVGIGQISSEVPQNLSASRPQDRQFILSSKKLLLSDSGFYLCAWITGTGGLTDTQYFGPGTRLTVL.